The 14 T cell receptor beta chains presented below share a single source sample, sequenced in a study of T cell responses to AZD1222 COVID-19 vaccine. Libraries were prepared by immunoSEQ multiplex PCR; TCRdb keeps only in-frame clonotypes and omits some of them. This sample carries 95,000 to 150,000 clones, around 87% of them seen once, and the ten largest clones take 1% to 1.5%. Specimen: peripheral blood, collected on day 0 of AZD1222 vaccination. The receptors come from an adult in good health.

This chain connects TRBV12-3 or TRBV12-4 to TRBJ1-2, with no clear D. The V and J ends lost 8 bases and 2 bases respectively, with 6 bases between them. The CDR3 is 11 amino acids. CDR3 in DNA: TGTGCCAGCGCGTGGAACTATGGCTACACCTTC. It translates to CASAWNYGYTF.

This rearrangement joins TRBV29-1 to TRBJ1-1; D not resolved. Trimming removed 3 bases at V and 4 bases at J, with 9 bases between. CDR3 length: 12 amino acids. Germline CDR1 SQVTM, CDR2 ANQGSEA. For the CDR3, the DNA is TGCAGCGTTGAGGGGTCGGGCACTGAAGCTTTCTTT. It codes for CSVEGSGTEAFF.

This chain links TRBV10-2 with TRBJ2-4, with 7 bases matching TRBD2. The germline CDR1 and CDR2 sequences are WSHSY and SAAADI. This CDR3 is 18 amino acids long. With 2 bases clipped from V and 1 base from J, the junction kept 11 bases outside the gene matches. The CDR3 loop is CASSEAFTGGPAKNIQYF. In nucleotides, the CDR3 is TGCGCCAGCAGTGAGGCCTTTACGGGGGGACCCGCCAAAAACATTCAGTACTTC.

The chain is built from TRBV7-2 and TRBJ1-5; 7 nucleotides agree with TRBD1. The V and J ends lost 4 bases and 10 bases, in that order; junction bases with no gene match: 13. Germline CDR1 and CDR2: SGHTA and FQGNSA. There are 15 residues in the CDR3. This chain's CDR3 is CASSSQWQGVQPQHF. As DNA, the CDR3 is TGTGCCAGCAGCTCACAGTGGCAGGGGGTCCAACCCCAGCATTTT. Supplemented by reference TRBV7-2 and TRBJ1-5, the full variable domain reads GAGVSQSPSNKVTEKGKDVELRCDPISGHTALYWYRQSLGQGLEFLIYFQGNSAPDKSGLPSDRFSAERTGGSVSTLTIQRTQQEDSAVYLCASSSQWQGVQPQHFGDGTRLSIL.

This rearrangement joins TRBV4-2 to TRBJ2-1; no clear D. Germline CDR1 reads LGHNA; CDR2 reads YNFKEQ. The V gene lost 1 base and the J gene lost 9 bases, with 7 bases spanning the gap. The CDR3 length is 12 residues. The CDR3 loop reads CASSQAYGEQFF. As DNA, the CDR3 is TGTGCCAGCAGCCAAGCGTACGGTGAGCAGTTCTTC.

V and J are TRBV5-4 and TRBJ1-2; TRBD1 aligns across 12 bases. The CDR3 covers 15 residues. CDR1 is SGHNT and CDR2 is YYREEE in the germline V gene (reference sequence). J lost 8 bases, V lost 4 bases, and 9 bases had no gene match. The CDR3 sequence: CASSRGQGAETGYTF. The CDR3 bases are TGTGCCAGCAGCCGGGGACAGGGGGCGGAGACGGGCTACACCTTC.

As to this clone: This same CDR3 is encoded by further DNA sequences in the sample. The rearrangement uses TRBV5-1 and TRBJ1-5, with D maybe TRBD1 (5 bases). V lost 4 bases, J lost 4 bases, and 15 bases lay in between. The CDR3 consists of 15 residues. CDR1 is SGHRS, CDR2 YFSETQ, per germline. In DNA form, the CDR3 reads TGCGCCAGCAGCCCTGGGCAGGGTGGGAATCAGCCCCAGCATTTT. Protein product: CASSPGQGGNQPQHF.

The chain employs TRBV18 and TRBJ1-5; 7 bases match TRBD1. Germline V gene data show CDR1 as KGHSH and CDR2 as LQKENI. The junction had 11 bases not matched to a gene; V was cut back by 3 bases and J by 6 bases. The CDR3 is 16 residues long. CDR3 sequence: CASSPQGQVGAQPQHF. CDR3 sequence (DNA): TGTGCCAGCTCACCTCAAGGACAGGTAGGCGCTCAGCCCCAGCATTTT. Filled out from reference TRBV18 and TRBJ1-5, the complete variable domain reads NAGVMQNPRHLVRRRGQEARLRCSPMKGHSHVYWYRQLPEEGLKFMVYLQKENIIDESGMPKERFSAEFPKEGPSILRIQQVVRGDSAAYFCASSPQGQVGAQPQHFGDGTRLSIL.

This chain joins TRBV5-5 and TRBJ1-1; D uncertain. This CDR3 spans 14 amino acids. Germline lookup yields CDR1 SGHKS and CDR2 YYEKEE (reference sequence). V was cut by 0 bases and J by 4 bases, with 10 bases left in between. The CDR3 region has the DNA TGTGCCAGCAGCTTGGTCGGGGAGGGCACTGAAGCTTTCTTT. Translating gives CASSLVGEGTEAFF.

The rearrangement links TRBV12-5 to TRBJ2-7, with D perhaps matching TRBD1 (6 bases). The CDR3 is made up of 16 amino acids. The V and J ends lost 3 bases and 2 bases respectively, with 17 bases between them. The V gene's germline CDR1 is LGHNT and CDR2 FRNRAP. The chain's CDR3 is CASGFGRQGRTYEQYF. CDR3 DNA sequence: TGTGCTAGTGGTTTCGGTCGTCAGGGGAGAACCTACGAGCAGTACTTC.

V gene TRBV29-1 combines with J gene TRBJ1-2; D remains unclear. The CDR3 has 12 amino acids. Deletions cut 7 bases from V and 1 base from J, with 10 bases between. Germline CDR1 is SQVTM and CDR2 is ANQGSEA. This chain's CDR3 is CSDLQSNYGYTF. The CDR3 DNA reads TGCAGCGATTTACAGAGTAACTATGGCTACACCTTC.

CDR3 nucleotides: TGTGCCAGCAGCGCCGGACGGAATGAGCAGTTCTTC. Amino acid sequence: CASSAGRNEQFF. This chain links TRBV7-2 with TRBJ2-1, with unresolved D. The germline V and J ends were trimmed by 5 bases and 7 bases, with 9 bases remaining between them. From germline, CDR1 is SGHTA and CDR2 FQGNSA. CDR3 length: 12 residues.

The chain couples TRBV7-5 to TRBJ1-5; the table gives TRBD1 as D, unverified against the DNA. TRBV7-5 is shown as a pseudogene. The length of the CDR3 is 17 residues. CDR3 bases: TGTGCCAGAAGCCGGAGAAGCGGACAGGGGGTCAATCAGCCCCAGCATTTT. Translated: CARSRRSGQGVNQPQHF.

The chain couples TRBV19 to TRBJ1-2, with D maybe TRBD1 (5 bases). V lost 5 bases and J lost 6, with 19 bases in between. The CDR3 length is 15 residues. Germline V gene lookup returns CDR1 LNHDA and CDR2 SQIVND (reference sequence). CDR3 sequence: CASSPSGESLNGYTF. For the CDR3, the DNA is TGTGCCAGTAGTCCGTCGGGGGAATCCTTAAATGGCTACACCTTC.